These T cell receptor beta chains were read from a single sample in a study of control samples from healthy donors and cancer patients. Data came from immunoSEQ multiplex PCR; TCRdb stores just in-frame clones and leaves some out. The table lists 70,000 or so clones, 89% of them singletons. The sample was PBMCs. The receptors originated from a man in his 60s with lung cancer. CDR3s include the opening cysteine and the closing phenylalanine or tryptophan. D genes are given only for firm matches. For some rows the clone size is stated as once, few or many, or as a class when expanded; others skip it.

size: .
V: TRBV12-3/TRBV12-4
D: .
J: TRBJ1-1
CDR3: CASSVRDTKAFF
DNA: TGTGCCAGCAGCGTTCGGGACACAAAAGCTTTCTTT

size: .
V: TRBV5-4
D: .
J: TRBJ1-3
CDR3: CASSYDSISGNTIYF
DNA: TGTGCCAGCAGCTACGACAGCATCTCTGGAAACACCATATATTTT

size: .
V: TRBV7-3
D: .
J: TRBJ1-2
CDR3: CASSLDLNYGYTF
DNA: TGTGCCAGCAGCTTAGATCTTAACTATGGCTACACCTTC

size: .
V: TRBV30
D: TRBD1
J: TRBJ1-1
CDR3: CAWRARTGWDTEAFF
DNA: TGTGCCTGGAGGGCCCGGACAGGGTGGGACACTGAAGCTTTCTTT

size: .
V: TRBV6-5
D: .
J: TRBJ1-5
CDR3: CASSYSRSQPQHF
DNA: TGTGCCAGCAGTTACAGCAGGAGTCAGCCCCAGCATTTT

size: .
V: TRBV10-2
D: TRBD2
J: TRBJ2-5
CDR3: CASSALAGGAGGTQYF
DNA: TGCGCCAGCAGTGCCTTAGCGGGGGGGGCTGGGGGGACCCAGTACTTC

size: .
V: TRBV5-4
D: TRBD1
J: TRBJ1-3
CDR3: CASSLVPGQPRPRSGNTIYF
DNA: TGTGCCAGCAGCCTCGTCCCGGGACAGCCCCGACCTCGCTCTGGAAACACCATATATTTT

size: .
V: TRBV10-3
D: .
J: TRBJ2-7
CDR3: CAISDPPGQVEQYF
DNA: TGTGCCATCAGTGACCCCCCTGGCCAGGTCGAGCAGTACTTC

size: .
V: TRBV4-1
D: .
J: TRBJ1-1
CDR3: CASSQDTGANTEAFF
DNA: TGCGCCAGCAGCCAAGACACGGGGGCGAACACTGAAGCTTTCTTT

size: .
V: TRBV2
D: .
J: TRBJ2-5
CDR3: CASSEWESQETQYF
DNA: TGTGCCAGCAGCGAATGGGAGTCCCAAGAGACCCAGTACTTC

size: .
V: TRBV25-1
D: .
J: TRBJ1-2
CDR3: CASSEQGAGYTF
DNA: TGTGCCAGCAGTGAACAGGGAGCTGGCTACACCTTC

size: .
V: TRBV27
D: TRBD1
J: TRBJ1-2
CDR3: CVSRLTGTAQGGYTF
DNA: TGTGTCAGCAGACTTACCGGGACAGCCCAAGGGGGCTACACCTTC

size: once
V: TRBV25-1
D: TRBD1
J: TRBJ2-1
CDR3: CASSGWTQGSYNEQFF
DNA: TGTGCCAGCAGTGGATGGACACAGGGGTCATACAATGAGCAGTTCTTC

size: once
V: TRBV20-1
D: .
J: TRBJ1-2
CDR3: CSASGPQGRPDGYTF
DNA: TGCAGTGCTAGTGGTCCACAGGGACGGCCGGATGGCTACACCTTC

size: .
V: TRBV18
D: .
J: TRBJ2-3
CDR3: CASSPFEPSGVTDTQYF
DNA: TGTGCCAGCTCACCATTCGAGCCTTCCGGGGTCACAGATACGCAGTATTTT

size: .
V: TRBV15
D: .
J: TRBJ1-1
CDR3: CATSRLVGVDTEAFF
DNA: TGTGCCACCAGCAGGCTCGTTGGTGTCGACACTGAAGCTTTCTTT